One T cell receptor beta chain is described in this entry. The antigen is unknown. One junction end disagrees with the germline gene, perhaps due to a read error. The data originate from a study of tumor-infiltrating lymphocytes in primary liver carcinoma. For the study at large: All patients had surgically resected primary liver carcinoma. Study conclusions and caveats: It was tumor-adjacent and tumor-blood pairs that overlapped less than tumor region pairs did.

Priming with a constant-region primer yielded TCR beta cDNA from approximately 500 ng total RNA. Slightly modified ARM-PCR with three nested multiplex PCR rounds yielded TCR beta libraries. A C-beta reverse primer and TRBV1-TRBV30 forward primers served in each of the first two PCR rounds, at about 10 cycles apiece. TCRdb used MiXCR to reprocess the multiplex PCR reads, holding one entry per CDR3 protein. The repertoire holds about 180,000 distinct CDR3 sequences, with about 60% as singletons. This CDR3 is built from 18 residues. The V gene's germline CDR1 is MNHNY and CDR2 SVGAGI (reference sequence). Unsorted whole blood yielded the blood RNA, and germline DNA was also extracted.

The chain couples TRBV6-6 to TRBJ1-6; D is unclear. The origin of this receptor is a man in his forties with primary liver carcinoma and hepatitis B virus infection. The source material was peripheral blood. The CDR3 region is CTSSYSACGSSYNSPLHF. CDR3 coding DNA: TGTACCAGCAGTTACTCGGCCTGCGGGAGCTCCTATAATTCACCCCTCCACTTT.